The 14 T cell receptor beta chains below were found in one sample sequenced in a study of OX40 agonist ivuxolimab in advanced cancers. Clones were sequenced by immunoSEQ multiplex PCR, and TCRdb holds only the in-frame ones, with some missing. The table shows some 79,000 clones, with roughly 88% occurring only once. Here the sequenced sample was CD4+ or CD8+ T cells sorted from blood, taken in a trial of the OX40 agonist ivuxolimab. Receptor source: an adult with an advanced solid tumor such as melanoma, head and neck, liver or kidney cancer.

Regarding this clone: At the DNA level, this CDR3 is encoded by other sequences in the same sample as well. This sequence joins TRBV5-1 and TRBJ2-5, with a weak D call TRBD2 (6 bases). Trimming shortened V by 1 base and J by 5 bases, and 9 bases separated the two germline ends. The CDR3 extends over 13 amino acids. CDR1 and CDR2 from the germline V gene are SGHRS and YFSETQ. CDR3 sequence (DNA): TGCGCCAGCAGCTTGCAAGGAGGGGAGACCCAGTACTTC. The encoded protein is CASSLQGGETQYF.

Of note for this clone: A junction boundary mismatches the germline segment, possibly from a read error. The chain carries TRBV2 and TRBJ1-1; D gene uncertain. This CDR3 is built from 13 residues. The germline gives CDR1 SNHLY, CDR2 FYNNEI. The CDR3, as DNA: TGCGCTGCCCGCGGACTGTTGAACACTGAAGCTTTCTTT. Protein sequence: CAARGLLNTEAFF.

V usage is TRBV5-3 and J usage is TRBJ2-7, with 7 bases fitting TRBD1. TRBV5-3 carries the ORF label, with uncertain function. The CDR3 is made up of 14 amino acids. V trimming: 4 bases; J trimming: 3 bases; junction bases outside the gene matches: 7. The CDR3 loop is CARSNRQGNYEQYF. In DNA form, the CDR3 reads TGTGCCAGAAGCAATCGACAGGGAAACTACGAGCAGTACTTC.

V is TRBV18 and J is TRBJ1-4; 7 bases are a match to TRBD1. There are 14 residues in the CDR3. J lost 8 bases, V lost 3 bases, and 6 bases had no gene match. Germline V CDR1 and CDR2: KGHSH, LQKENI. This CDR3 is CASSPRGPGEKLFF. For the CDR3, the DNA is TGTGCCAGCTCACCGAGGGGGCCTGGAGAAAAACTGTTTTTT.

The chain uses TRBV18 and TRBJ2-7; D may be TRBD1 or TRBD2 (5 bases each). V was pared by 0 bases and J by 6 bases, with 15 bases between. The CDR3 loop spans 15 amino acids. Germline V lookup: CDR1 KGHSH, CDR2 LQKENI. CDR3 sequence reads: CASSPPGVGTPEQYF. The CDR3 nucleotides are TGTGCCAGCTCACCACCCGGCGTTGGGACGCCCGAGCAGTACTTC.

The chain carries TRBV2 and TRBJ2-5; D is ambiguous. Trimming cost V 7 bases and J 2 bases, with 8 bases left between them. Germline V gene lookup returns CDR1 SNHLY and CDR2 FYNNEI. The CDR3 consists of 12 residues. The CDR3 nucleotides read TGTGCCAGCAATGGTATGCAAGAGACCCAGTACTTC. Translated: CASNGMQETQYF.

This chain uses TRBV7-9 with TRBJ1-4; possibly TRBD1 for D (5 bases). V was shortened by 1 base and J by 0 bases, with 9 bases between the two germline ends. Germline V gene data show CDR1 as SEHNR and CDR2 as FQNEAQ (reference sequence). CDR3 length equals 16 residues. The CDR3 sequence: CASSLGGGATNEKLFF. The CDR3 DNA reads as TGTGCCAGCAGCTTAGGAGGAGGGGCAACTAATGAAAAACTGTTTTTT.

J is TRBJ2-3 and V is TRBV7-3; D may match TRBD1 or TRBD2 (5 bases each). The length of the CDR3 is 15 residues. The germline V and J ends were trimmed by 4 bases and 3 bases, with 14 bases remaining between them. Germline lookup yields CDR1 SGHTA and CDR2 FQGTGA. DNA of the CDR3: TGTGCCAGCAGCTCCACCGGGACGGGGACAGATACGCAGTATTTT. Its protein product is CASSSTGTGTDTQYF.

The chain links TRBV7-9 to TRBJ1-5; 12 bases map to TRBD1. With 1 base clipped from V and 5 bases from J, the junction kept 6 bases outside the gene matches. The CDR3 loop spans 17 amino acids. From germline, CDR1 is SEHNR and CDR2 FQNEAQ (reference sequence). The CDR3 protein is CASSLDPGQGAYQPQHF. The CDR3 region has the DNA TGTGCCAGCAGCTTAGACCCGGGACAGGGGGCCTATCAGCCCCAGCATTTT. The whole variable domain, remainder taken from reference TRBV7-9 and TRBJ1-5, is DTGVSQNPRHKITKRGQNVTFRCDPISEHNRLYWYRQTLGQGPEFLTYFQNEAQLEKSRLLSDRFSAERPKGSFSTLEIQRTEQGDSAMYLCASSLDPGQGAYQPQHFGDGTRLSIL.

The chain links TRBV5-4 to TRBJ2-7; 10 bases align to TRBD1. The CDR3 is 15 residues long. V was clipped by 4 bases and J by 2 bases; unmatched bases: 6. Germline V lookup: CDR1 SGHNT, CDR2 YYREEE (reference sequence). As DNA, the CDR3 is TGTGCCAGCAGCCAAGGGACAGGGGTCCCCTACGAGCAGTACTTC. Translating gives CASSQGTGVPYEQYF. Combining the CDR3 with reference TRBV5-4 and TRBJ2-7 gives the whole variable domain ETGVTQSPTHLIKTRGQQVTLRCSSQSGHNTVSWYQQALGQGPQFIFQYYREEENGRGNFPPRFSGLQFPNYSSELNVNALELDDSALYLCASSQGTGVPYEQYFGPGTRLTVT.

This clone was seen just once. CDR3 sequence: CASSLVTSGGDTQYF. The CDR3, as DNA: TGTGCCAGCAGCTTAGTCACTAGCGGCGGAGATACGCAGTATTTT. This chain links TRBV5-4 with TRBJ2-3, with 8 positions matching TRBD2. V was pared by 2 bases and J by 5 bases, with 7 bases of the junction left unmatched. The CDR3 is made up of 15 amino acids. From germline, CDR1 is SGHNT and CDR2 YYREEE (reference sequence).

V is TRBV15 and J is TRBJ2-3; no definite D call. The CDR3 has 13 residues. Trimming removed 1 base at V and 3 bases at J, with 5 bases between. Germline loops: CDR1 LNHNV, CDR2 YYDKDF (reference sequence). The CDR3 loop reads CATSRGPTDTQYF. CDR3 in DNA: TGTGCCACCAGCAGAGGTCCAACAGATACGCAGTATTTT.

The V and J genes are TRBV2 and TRBJ2-1; D might be TRBD2 (5 bases). Deletions cut 7 bases from V and 0 bases from J, with 7 bases between. The CDR3 covers 13 residues. Germline assignment: CDR1 SNHLY and CDR2 FYNNEI. CDR3 protein: CASTRDSYNEQFF. The CDR3 region has the DNA TGTGCCAGCACCCGGGACTCCTACAATGAGCAGTTCTTC.

The chain couples TRBV27 to TRBJ2-1; TRBD2 might be the D (6 bases). The V gene lost 3 bases and the J gene lost 7 bases, with 19 bases spanning the gap. Germline loops: CDR1 MNHEY, CDR2 SMNVEV (reference sequence). The CDR3 is made up of 16 amino acids. The CDR3 sequence: CASSFSLAEAGNEQFF. The CDR3 DNA reads as TGTGCCAGCAGTTTCAGTTTGGCGGAGGCGGGGAATGAGCAGTTCTTC.